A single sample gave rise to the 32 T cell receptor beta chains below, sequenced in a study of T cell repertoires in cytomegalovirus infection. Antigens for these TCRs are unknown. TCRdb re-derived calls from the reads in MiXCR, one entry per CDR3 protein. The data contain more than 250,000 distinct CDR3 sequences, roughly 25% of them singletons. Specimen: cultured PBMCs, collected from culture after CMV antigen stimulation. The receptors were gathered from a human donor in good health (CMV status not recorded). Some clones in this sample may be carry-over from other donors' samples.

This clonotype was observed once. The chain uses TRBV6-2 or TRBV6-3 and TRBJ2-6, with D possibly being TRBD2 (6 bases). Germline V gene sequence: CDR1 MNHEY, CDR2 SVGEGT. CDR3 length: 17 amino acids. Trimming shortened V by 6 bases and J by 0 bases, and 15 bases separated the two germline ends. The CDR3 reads CASSSPGGSSGANVLTF. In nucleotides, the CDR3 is TGTGCCAGCAGCTCTCCCGGGGGAAGCTCTGGGGCCAACGTCCTGACTTTC.

The CDR3 protein is CSAGRGDGADTQYF. The DNA for the CDR3 is TGCAGTGCCGGTCGGGGGGATGGCGCAGATACGCAGTATTTT. The gene calls are TRBV20-1 and TRBJ2-3; 7 positions match TRBD2. V was pared by 6 bases and J by 4 bases, with 10 bases of the junction left unmatched. Germline lookup yields CDR1 DFQATT and CDR2 SNEGSKA (reference sequence). The CDR3 has 14 residues.

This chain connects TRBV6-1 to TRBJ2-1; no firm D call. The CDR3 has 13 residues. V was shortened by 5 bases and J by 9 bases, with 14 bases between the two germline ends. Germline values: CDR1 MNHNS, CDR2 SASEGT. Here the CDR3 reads CASSSAPRSEQFF. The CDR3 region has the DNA TGTGCCAGCAGTTCCGCCCCGAGAAGTGAGCAGTTCTTC.

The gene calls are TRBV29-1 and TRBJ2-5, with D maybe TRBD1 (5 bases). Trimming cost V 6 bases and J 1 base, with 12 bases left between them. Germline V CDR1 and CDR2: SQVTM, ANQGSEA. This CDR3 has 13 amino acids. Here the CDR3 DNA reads TGCAGCGTCGCAATGACAGCCCAAGAGACCCAGTACTTC. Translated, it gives CSVAMTAQETQYF.

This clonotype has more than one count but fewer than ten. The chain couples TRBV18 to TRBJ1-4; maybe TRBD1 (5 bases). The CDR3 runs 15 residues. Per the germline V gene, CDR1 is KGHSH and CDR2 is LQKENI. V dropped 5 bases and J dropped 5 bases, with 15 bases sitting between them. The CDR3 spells CASSSTGGLNEKLFF. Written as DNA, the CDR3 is TGTGCCAGCTCATCCACAGGAGGCTTAAATGAAAAACTGTTTTTT. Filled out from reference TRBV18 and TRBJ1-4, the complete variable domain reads NAGVMQNPRHLVRRRGQEARLRCSPMKGHSHVYWYRQLPEEGLKFMVYLQKENIIDESGMPKERFSAEFPKEGPSILRIQQVVRGDSAAYFCASSSTGGLNEKLFFGSGTQLSVL.

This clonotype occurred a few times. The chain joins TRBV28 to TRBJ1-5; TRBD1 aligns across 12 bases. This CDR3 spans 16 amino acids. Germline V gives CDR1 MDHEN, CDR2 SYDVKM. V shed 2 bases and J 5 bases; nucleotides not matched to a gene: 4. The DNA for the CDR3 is TGTGCCAGCAGTTTAGCCGGGACAGGGGGCTATCAGCCCCAGCATTTT. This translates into CASSLAGTGGYQPQHF.

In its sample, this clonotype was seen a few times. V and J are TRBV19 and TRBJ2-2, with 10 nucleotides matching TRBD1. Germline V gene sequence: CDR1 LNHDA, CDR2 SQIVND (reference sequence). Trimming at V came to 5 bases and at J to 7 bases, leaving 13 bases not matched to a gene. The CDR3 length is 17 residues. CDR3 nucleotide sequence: TGTGCCAGTAGTGTAAGCTTCGGGACAGGGGCTGTCGGGGAGCTGTTTTTT. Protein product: CASSVSFGTGAVGELFF.

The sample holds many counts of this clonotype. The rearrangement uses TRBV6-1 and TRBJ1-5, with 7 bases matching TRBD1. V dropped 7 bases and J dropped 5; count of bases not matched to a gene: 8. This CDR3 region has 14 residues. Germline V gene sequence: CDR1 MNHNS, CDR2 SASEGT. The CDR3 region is CASTSTGPHQPQHF. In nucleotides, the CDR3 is TGTGCCAGCACCTCGACAGGGCCACATCAGCCCCAGCATTTT.

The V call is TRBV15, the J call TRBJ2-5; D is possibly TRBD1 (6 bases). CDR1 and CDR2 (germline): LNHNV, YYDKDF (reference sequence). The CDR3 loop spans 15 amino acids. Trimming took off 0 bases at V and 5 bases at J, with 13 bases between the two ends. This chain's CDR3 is CATSRDPGAGETQYF. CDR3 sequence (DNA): TGTGCCACCAGCAGAGATCCAGGGGCCGGGGAGACCCAGTACTTC.

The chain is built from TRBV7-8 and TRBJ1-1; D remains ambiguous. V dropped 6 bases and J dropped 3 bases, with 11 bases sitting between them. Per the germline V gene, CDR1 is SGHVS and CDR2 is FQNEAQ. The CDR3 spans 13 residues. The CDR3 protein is CASRSDRHTEAFF. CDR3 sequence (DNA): TGTGCCAGCAGGTCGGATAGGCACACTGAAGCTTTCTTT.

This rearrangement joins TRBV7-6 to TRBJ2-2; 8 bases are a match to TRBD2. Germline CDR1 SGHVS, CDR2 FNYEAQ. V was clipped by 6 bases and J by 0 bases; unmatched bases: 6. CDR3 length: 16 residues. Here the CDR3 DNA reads TGTGCCAGCAGTTATAGACTAGCGACGAACACCGGGGAGCTGTTTTTT. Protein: CASSYRLATNTGELFF.

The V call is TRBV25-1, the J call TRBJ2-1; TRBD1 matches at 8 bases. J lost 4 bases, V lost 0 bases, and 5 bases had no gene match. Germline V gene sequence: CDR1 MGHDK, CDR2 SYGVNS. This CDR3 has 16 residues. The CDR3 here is CASSEYVTGAYNEQFF. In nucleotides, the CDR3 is TGTGCCAGCAGTGAATATGTGACAGGGGCATACAATGAGCAGTTCTTC.

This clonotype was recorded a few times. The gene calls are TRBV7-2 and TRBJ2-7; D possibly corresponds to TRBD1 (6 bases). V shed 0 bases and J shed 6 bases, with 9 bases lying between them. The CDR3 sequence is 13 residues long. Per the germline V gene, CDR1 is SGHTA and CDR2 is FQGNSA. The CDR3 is CASSLALGAEQYF. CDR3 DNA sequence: TGTGCCAGCAGCTTAGCGCTGGGGGCCGAGCAGTACTTC.

The CDR3 nucleotides read TGTGCCAGCAGCTCCCCCAGAGGCCATGAGCAGTTCTTC. This sequence encodes CASSSPRGHEQFF. The chain recombines TRBV11-3 with TRBJ2-1, with D uncertain. This CDR3 is built from 13 residues. The germline CDR1 and CDR2 sequences are SGHNT and YENEEA. The V and J ends lost 4 bases and 8 bases respectively, with 12 bases between them.

The chain's CDR3 is CASRPTSGRGETQYF. The CDR3, as DNA: TGTGCCAGCAGGCCGACTAGCGGGAGGGGAGAGACCCAGTACTTC. The chain has TRBV6-5 and TRBJ2-5, with TRBD2 identical over 14 bases. V was pared by 6 bases and J by 4 bases, with 4 bases of the junction left unmatched. The CDR3 spans 15 residues. CDR1 and CDR2 (germline): MNHEY, SVGAGI.

The CDR3 sequence is CSARWRRGSSYEQYF. The CDR3 region has the DNA TGCAGTGCTAGATGGCGACGGGGGAGCTCCTACGAGCAGTACTTC. The chain carries TRBV20-1 and TRBJ2-7; weak D call: TRBD2 (6 bases). Trimming removed 2 bases from V and 0 bases from J, with 14 bases in between. The CDR3 sequence is 15 residues long. Germline loops: CDR1 DFQATT, CDR2 SNEGSKA (reference sequence).

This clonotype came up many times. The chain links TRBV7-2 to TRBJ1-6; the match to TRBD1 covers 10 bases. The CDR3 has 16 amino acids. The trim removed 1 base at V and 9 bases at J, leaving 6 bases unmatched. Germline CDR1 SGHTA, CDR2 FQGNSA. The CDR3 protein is CASSLGLTGGGSPLHF. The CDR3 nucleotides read TGTGCCAGCAGCTTAGGCCTGACAGGGGGCGGTTCACCCCTCCACTTT.

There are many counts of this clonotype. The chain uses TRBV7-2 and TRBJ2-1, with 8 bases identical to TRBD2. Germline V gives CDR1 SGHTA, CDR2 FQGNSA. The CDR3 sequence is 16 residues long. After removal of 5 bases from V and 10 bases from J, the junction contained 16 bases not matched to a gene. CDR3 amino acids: CASSPYLTGGPGEQFF. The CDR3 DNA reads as TGTGCCAGCAGCCCCTACCTCACGGGAGGGCCGGGGGAGCAGTTCTTC.

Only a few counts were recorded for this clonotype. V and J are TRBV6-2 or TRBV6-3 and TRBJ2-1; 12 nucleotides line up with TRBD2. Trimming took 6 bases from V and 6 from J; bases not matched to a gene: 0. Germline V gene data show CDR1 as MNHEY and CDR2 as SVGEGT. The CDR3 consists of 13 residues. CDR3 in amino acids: CASRTSGSNEQFF. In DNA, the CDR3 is TGTGCCAGCAGGACTAGCGGGAGCAATGAGCAGTTCTTC.

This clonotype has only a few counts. DNA for the CDR3: TGCAGTGCTAGACGTCTTGGGACTAGCGGAGCCAGCTACAATGAGCAGTTCTTC. Its protein product is CSARRLGTSGASYNEQFF. The chain combines TRBV20-1 with TRBJ2-1; 11 nucleotides line up with TRBD2. J lost 3 bases, V lost 2 bases, and 12 bases had no gene match. Germline V gene lookup returns CDR1 DFQATT and CDR2 SNEGSKA (reference sequence). The CDR3 has 18 amino acids.

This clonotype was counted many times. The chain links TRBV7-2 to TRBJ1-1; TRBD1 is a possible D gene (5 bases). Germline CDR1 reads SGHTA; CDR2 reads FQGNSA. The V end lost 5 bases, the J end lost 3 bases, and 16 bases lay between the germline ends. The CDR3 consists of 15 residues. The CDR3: CASSVRQTLHTEAFF. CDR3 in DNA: TGTGCCAGCAGCGTTCGACAGACTTTGCACACTGAAGCTTTCTTT.

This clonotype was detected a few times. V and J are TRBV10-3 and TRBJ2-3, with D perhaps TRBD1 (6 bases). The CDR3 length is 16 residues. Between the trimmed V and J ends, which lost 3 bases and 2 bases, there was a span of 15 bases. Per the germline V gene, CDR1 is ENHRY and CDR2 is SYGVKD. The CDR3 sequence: CAISDPGRGYTDTQYF. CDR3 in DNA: TGTGCCATCAGTGACCCGGGAAGGGGGTACACAGATACGCAGTATTTT.

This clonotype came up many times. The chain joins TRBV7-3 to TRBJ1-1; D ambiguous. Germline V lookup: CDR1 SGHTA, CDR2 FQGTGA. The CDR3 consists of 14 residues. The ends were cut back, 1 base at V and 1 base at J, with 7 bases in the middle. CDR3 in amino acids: CASSLNPSNTEAFF. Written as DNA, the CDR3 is TGTGCCAGCAGCTTAAATCCGTCGAACACTGAAGCTTTCTTT.

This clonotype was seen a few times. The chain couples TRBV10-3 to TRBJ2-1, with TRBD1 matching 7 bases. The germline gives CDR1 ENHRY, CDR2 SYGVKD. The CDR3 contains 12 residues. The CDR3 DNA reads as TGTACTACAGGGGCTTCCTACAATGAGCAGTTCTTC. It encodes CTTGASYNEQFF.

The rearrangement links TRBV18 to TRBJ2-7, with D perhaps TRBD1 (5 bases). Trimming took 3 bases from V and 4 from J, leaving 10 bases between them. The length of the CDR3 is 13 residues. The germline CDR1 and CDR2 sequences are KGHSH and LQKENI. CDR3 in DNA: TGTGCCAGCTCACCGTCACAGGATTACGAGCAGTACTTC. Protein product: CASSPSQDYEQYF.

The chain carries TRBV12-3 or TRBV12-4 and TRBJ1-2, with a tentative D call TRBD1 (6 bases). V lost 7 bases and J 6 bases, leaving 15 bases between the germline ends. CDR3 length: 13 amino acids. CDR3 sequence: CASTEQTGHGYTF. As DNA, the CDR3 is TGTGCCAGCACCGAACAAACAGGGCATGGCTACACCTTC.

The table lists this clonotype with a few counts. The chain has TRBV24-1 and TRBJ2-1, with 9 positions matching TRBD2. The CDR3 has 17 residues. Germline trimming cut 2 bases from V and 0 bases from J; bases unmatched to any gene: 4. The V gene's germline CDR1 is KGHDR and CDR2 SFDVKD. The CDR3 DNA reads TGTGCCACCAGTGATTGGTCTAGCGGGACCTCCTACAATGAGCAGTTCTTC. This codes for CATSDWSSGTSYNEQFF.

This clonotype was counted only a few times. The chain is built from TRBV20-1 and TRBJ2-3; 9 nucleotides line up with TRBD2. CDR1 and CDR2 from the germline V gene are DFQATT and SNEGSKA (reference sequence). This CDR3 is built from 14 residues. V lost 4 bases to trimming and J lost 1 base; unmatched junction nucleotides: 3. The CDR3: CSAIAGVGTDTQYF. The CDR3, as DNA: TGCAGTGCTATAGCGGGAGTGGGCACAGATACGCAGTATTTT.

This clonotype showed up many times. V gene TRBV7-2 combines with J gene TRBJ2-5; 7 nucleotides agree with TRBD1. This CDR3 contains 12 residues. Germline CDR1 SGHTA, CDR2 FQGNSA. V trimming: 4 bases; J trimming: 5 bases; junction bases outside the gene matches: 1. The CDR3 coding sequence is TGTGCCAGCAGCTACAGGGGTGAGACCCAGTACTTC. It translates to CASSYRGETQYF.

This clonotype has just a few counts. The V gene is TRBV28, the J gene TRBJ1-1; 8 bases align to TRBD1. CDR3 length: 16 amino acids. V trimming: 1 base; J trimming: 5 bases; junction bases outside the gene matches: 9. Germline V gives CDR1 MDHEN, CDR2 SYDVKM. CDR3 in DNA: TGTGCCAGCAGTTTATTTACAGGGGGTTTGGGTACTGAAGCTTTCTTT. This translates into CASSLFTGGLGTEAFF.

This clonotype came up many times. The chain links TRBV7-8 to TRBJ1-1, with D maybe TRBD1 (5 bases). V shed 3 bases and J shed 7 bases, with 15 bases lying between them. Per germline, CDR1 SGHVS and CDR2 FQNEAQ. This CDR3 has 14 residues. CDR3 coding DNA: TGTGCCAGCAGCTTGAATGCGGGGGGTGGTGAAGCTTTCTTT. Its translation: CASSLNAGGGEAFF.

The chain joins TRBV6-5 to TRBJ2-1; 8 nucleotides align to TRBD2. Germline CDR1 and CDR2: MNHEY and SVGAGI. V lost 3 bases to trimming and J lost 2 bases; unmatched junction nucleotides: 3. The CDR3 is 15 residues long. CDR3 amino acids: CASSYTGGTYNEQFF. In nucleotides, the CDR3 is TGTGCCAGCAGTTATACGGGAGGGACCTACAATGAGCAGTTCTTC.